The T cell receptor (beta chain) under discussion was sequenced for a study of cytomegalovirus exposure and HLA in healthy donors. Profiled with immunoSEQ multiplex PCR; TCRdb holds only in-frame clones, not every one. The table shows under 200,000 clones, with 75% to 95% occurring only once. Study-level findings and limits: Some TCR beta chains (164 of them) were listed as cytomegalovirus-associated. Generally TCR sequences proved uncommon, though certain public TCRs appeared in numerous donors. In vitro assays verified that three CMV-associated chains recognized CMV antigens specifically. Reports showed the classifier diagnosing cytomegalovirus status with high specificity and sensitivity.

A remark on this clone: The antigen remains undetermined.

This CDR3 has 17 residues. V lost 4 bases to trimming and J lost 2 bases; unmatched junction nucleotides: 6. In germline, CDR1 is SGHRS, CDR2 YFSETQ. The sequence was collected from a woman under 30 in good health and CMV-seropositive. The chain recombines TRBV5-1 with TRBJ2-3; 14 bases match TRBD2. Sequenced sample: PBMCs. In nucleotides, the CDR3 is TGCGCCAGCAGCCTCGGACTAGCGGGGGGCGACACAGATACGCAGTATTTT. Amino acid sequence: CASSLGLAGGDTDTQYF. The full variable domain, in which reference TRBV5-1 and TRBJ2-3 provide the parts outside the CDR3, is KAGVTQTPRYLIKTRGQQVTLSCSPISGHRSVSWYQQTPGQGLQFLFEYFSETQRNKGNFPGRFSGRQFSNSRSEMNVSTLELGDSALYLCASSLGLAGGDTDTQYFGPGTRLTVL.